The 2 T cell receptor beta chains presented below share a single source sample, sequenced in a study of early T cells in non-severe SARS-CoV-2 infection. TCRdb processed the 5' RACE reads anew with MiXCR; each CDR3 protein has one entry. Of around 70,000 distinct CDR3 sequences listed, approximately 11% are singletons. Sample: whole blood, taken at baseline. All receptors come from an adult who was a healthcare worker with PCR-confirmed SARS-CoV-2 infection or an uninfected control (not recorded which).

This clonotype has more than one count but fewer than ten. This chain links TRBV7-2 with TRBJ2-1; unclear D gene. This CDR3 has 16 amino acids. Germline V gives CDR1 SGHTA, CDR2 FQGNSA. V was pared by 5 bases and J by 0 bases, with 14 bases between. The CDR3 spells CASSRVAQSSYNEQFF. CDR3 coding DNA: TGTGCCAGCAGCCGTGTAGCCCAAAGCTCCTACAATGAGCAGTTCTTC.

This clonotype was counted only a few times. This sequence joins TRBV18 and TRBJ1-4; D is unclear. The germline V gene encodes CDR1 KGHSH and CDR2 LQKENI. CDR3 length: 14 amino acids. The V end was cut by 0 bases, the J end by 7 bases, with 9 bases between. CDR3 bases: TGTGCCAGCTCACCACCGCCGGGCGGTGAAAAACTGTTTTTT. Translated: CASSPPPGGEKLFF.